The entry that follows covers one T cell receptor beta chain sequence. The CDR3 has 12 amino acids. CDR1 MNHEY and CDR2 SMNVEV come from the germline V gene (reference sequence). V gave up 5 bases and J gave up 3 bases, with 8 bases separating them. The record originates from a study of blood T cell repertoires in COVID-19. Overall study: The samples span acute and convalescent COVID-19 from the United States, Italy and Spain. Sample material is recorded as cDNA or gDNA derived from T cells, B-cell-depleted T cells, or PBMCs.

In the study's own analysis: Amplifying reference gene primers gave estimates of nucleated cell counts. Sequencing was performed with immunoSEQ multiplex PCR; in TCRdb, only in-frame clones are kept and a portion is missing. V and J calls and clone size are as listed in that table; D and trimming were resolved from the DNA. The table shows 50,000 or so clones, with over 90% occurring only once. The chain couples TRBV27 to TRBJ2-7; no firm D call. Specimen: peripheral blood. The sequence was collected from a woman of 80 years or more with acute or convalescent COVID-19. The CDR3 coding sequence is TGTGCCAGCAGTACCCTCAGCTACGAGCAGTACTTC. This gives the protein CASSTLSYEQYF.